A selection of T cell receptor beta chains follows, all from one sample in a study of blood T cell repertoires in COVID-19. Data came from immunoSEQ multiplex PCR; TCRdb stores just in-frame clones and leaves some out. The sample consists of 650,000 to 800,000 clones, about nine tenths of them appearing once. The sequenced sample consisted of peripheral blood. Receptor source: a woman aged 18-29 years with acute or convalescent COVID-19. CDR3s include the opening cysteine and the closing phenylalanine or tryptophan. Fields, in order: V gene, J gene, CDR3 length, CDR3 protein.

v_gene: TRBV27; j_gene: TRBJ1-2; len: 14; CDR3aa: CASSPYSSNYGYTF
v_gene: TRBV3-1/TRBV3-2; j_gene: TRBJ1-2; len: 16; CDR3aa: CASSQSLGRTGWGYTF
v_gene: TRBV6-2/TRBV6-3; j_gene: TRBJ2-1; len: 17; CDR3aa: CASSLRASGSSYNEQFF
v_gene: TRBV3-1/TRBV3-2; j_gene: TRBJ2-1; len: 15; CDR3aa: CASLRTGTGTNEQFF
v_gene: TRBV27; j_gene: TRBJ1-1; len: 16; CDR3aa: CASSHRGPQRKSEAFF
v_gene: TRBV19; j_gene: TRBJ1-1; len: 15; CDR3aa: CASSTYRGRDTEAFF
v_gene: TRBV19; j_gene: TRBJ1-2; len: 12; CDR3aa: CASSIFRGGYTF
v_gene: TRBV9; j_gene: TRBJ2-2; len: 16; CDR3aa: CASSAPGTGVTGELFF
v_gene: TRBV18; j_gene: TRBJ2-1; len: 15; CDR3aa: CASSPGLGEGNEQFF
v_gene: TRBV7-6; j_gene: TRBJ1-2; len: 18; CDR3aa: CASSFLGLGTSENYGYTF
v_gene: TRBV6-2/TRBV6-3; j_gene: TRBJ1-5; len: 14; CDR3aa: CASSTGSRNQPQHF
v_gene: TRBV6-5; j_gene: TRBJ2-3; len: 14; CDR3aa: CASRYSPGTDTQYF
v_gene: TRBV29-1; j_gene: TRBJ2-3; len: 14; CDR3aa: CSVQALRGTDTQYF
v_gene: TRBV2; j_gene: TRBJ1-2; len: 15; CDR3aa: CASAYQGTETYGYTF
v_gene: TRBV29-1; j_gene: TRBJ1-2; len: 14; CDR3aa: CSVEDSRDGYGYTF
v_gene: TRBV10-3; j_gene: TRBJ1-2; len: 16; CDR3aa: CAIRIGGEGFPIGYTF
v_gene: TRBV19; j_gene: TRBJ2-2; len: 18; CDR3aa: CASSISGPLHFNTGELFF
v_gene: TRBV5-5; j_gene: TRBJ2-2; len: 12; CDR3aa: CASSPGLGELFF
v_gene: TRBV30; j_gene: TRBJ1-1; len: 11; CDR3aa: CASRVNTEAFF
v_gene: TRBV4-3; j_gene: TRBJ1-2; len: 17; CDR3aa: CASSQDRSLGSIYGYTF
v_gene: TRBV15; j_gene: TRBJ2-7; len: 14; CDR3aa: CATSTQGSAYEQYF
v_gene: TRBV19; j_gene: TRBJ2-7; len: 14; CDR3aa: CASSIGNGNSEQYF
v_gene: TRBV6-1; j_gene: TRBJ2-3; len: 15; CDR3aa: CASSELGLATDTQYF
v_gene: TRBV30; j_gene: TRBJ2-1; len: 14; CDR3aa: CAWRGSGGAGEQFF
v_gene: TRBV5-5; j_gene: TRBJ1-2; len: 14; CDR3aa: CASSRGDTFYGYTF
v_gene: TRBV27; j_gene: TRBJ1-1; len: 14; CDR3aa: CASRRTAMNTEAFF
v_gene: TRBV27; j_gene: TRBJ1-5; len: 13; CDR3aa: CASSLGQGQPQHF
v_gene: TRBV6-5; j_gene: TRBJ1-2; len: 16; CDR3aa: CASSYSGTGLGYGYTF
v_gene: TRBV3-1/TRBV3-2; j_gene: TRBJ2-3; len: 15; CDR3aa: CASSPSWGGTDTQYF
v_gene: TRBV21-1; j_gene: TRBJ2-7; len: 15; CDR3aa: CASSKAGDTTYEQYF
v_gene: TRBV30; j_gene: TRBJ1-2; len: 13; CDR3aa: CAWSVFLEYGYTF
v_gene: TRBV3-1/TRBV3-2; j_gene: TRBJ1-6; len: 15; CDR3aa: CASSQGQGLNSPLHF
v_gene: TRBV6-1; j_gene: TRBJ1-4; len: 16; CDR3aa: CASSEMAGTTNEKLFF
v_gene: TRBV6-5; j_gene: TRBJ2-7; len: 14; CDR3aa: CASSYSGQGSEQYF
v_gene: TRBV6-5; j_gene: TRBJ1-1; len: 13; CDR3aa: CASRIESTVEAFF
v_gene: TRBV5-6; j_gene: TRBJ1-3; len: 14; CDR3aa: CASSPDYSGNTIYF
v_gene: TRBV6-6; j_gene: TRBJ2-5; len: 15; CDR3aa: CASSYPTTGKETQYF
v_gene: TRBV27; j_gene: TRBJ1-1; len: 14; CDR3aa: CASSFGAAHTEAFF
v_gene: TRBV6-2/TRBV6-3; j_gene: TRBJ1-5; len: 19; CDR3aa: CASSPTGQGGLLSNQPQHF
v_gene: TRBV7-8; j_gene: TRBJ2-7; len: 16; CDR3aa: CASSLAQGRPSNEQYF
v_gene: TRBV21-1; j_gene: TRBJ1-1; len: 15; CDR3aa: CASSTPHVQGAEAFF
v_gene: TRBV9; j_gene: TRBJ2-2; len: 16; CDR3aa: CASSVEQGFDAGELFF
v_gene: TRBV18; j_gene: TRBJ2-1; len: 16; CDR3aa: CASSPVSGGYNNEQFF
v_gene: TRBV29-1; j_gene: TRBJ1-2; len: 16; CDR3aa: CSAPLRTHSGHYGYTF
v_gene: TRBV5-5; j_gene: TRBJ2-5; len: 15; CDR3aa: CASSFWGGTQETQYF
v_gene: TRBV5-1; j_gene: TRBJ1-2; len: 16; CDR3aa: CASSSYNSGTAPSWTF
v_gene: TRBV3-1/TRBV3-2; j_gene: TRBJ1-4; len: 15; CDR3aa: CASSYRAPTNEKLFF